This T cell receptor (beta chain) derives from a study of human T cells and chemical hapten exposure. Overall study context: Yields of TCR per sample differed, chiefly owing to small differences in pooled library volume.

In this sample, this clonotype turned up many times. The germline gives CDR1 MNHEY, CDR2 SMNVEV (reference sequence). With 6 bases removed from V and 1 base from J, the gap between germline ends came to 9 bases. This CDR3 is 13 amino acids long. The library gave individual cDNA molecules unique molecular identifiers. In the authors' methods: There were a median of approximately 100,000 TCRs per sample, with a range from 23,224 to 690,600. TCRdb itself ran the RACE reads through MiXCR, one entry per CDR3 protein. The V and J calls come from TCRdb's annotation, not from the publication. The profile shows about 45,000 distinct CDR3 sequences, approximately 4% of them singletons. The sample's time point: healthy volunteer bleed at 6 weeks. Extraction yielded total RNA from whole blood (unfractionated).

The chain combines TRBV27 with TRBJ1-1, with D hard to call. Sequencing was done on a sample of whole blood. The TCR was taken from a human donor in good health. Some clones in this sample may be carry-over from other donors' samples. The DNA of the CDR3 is TGTGCCAGCAGGCTACTGGCGAACACTGAAGCTTTCTTT. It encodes CASRLLANTEAFF.